This entry lists 20 T cell receptor beta chains sequenced from one sample in a study of T cells in tuberculosis. Data came from immunoSEQ multiplex PCR; TCRdb stores just in-frame clones and leaves some out. The sample carries tens of thousands of clones, roughly 95% recorded once. Sample: PBMCs. These receptor sequences come from a donor aged 10-29 years with latent tuberculosis or without tuberculosis infection.

This clone was seen once. The rearrangement uses TRBV11-2 and TRBJ2-7; a possible D gene is TRBD1 (6 bases). CDR3 length: 14 amino acids. The V gene's germline CDR1 is SGHAT and CDR2 FQNNGV. V shed 0 bases and J shed 6 bases, with 12 bases lying between them. The CDR3 nucleotides are TGTGCCAGCAGCTTAGAACCTCCAGGGGCCGAGCAGTACTTC. Protein sequence: CASSLEPPGAEQYF.

The V and J genes are TRBV7-2 and TRBJ1-3, with D possibly matching TRBD1 (6 bases). This CDR3 has 15 amino acids. Trimming cost V 2 bases and J 1 base, with 9 bases left between them. Germline V gene sequence: CDR1 SGHTA, CDR2 FQGNSA. The CDR3 DNA follows: TGTGCCAGCAGCTTAATCAGGGGATCTGGAAACACCATATATTTT. The encoded protein is CASSLIRGSGNTIYF.

This chain uses TRBV4-1 with TRBJ2-3, with 8 bases identical to TRBD2. Germline V lookup: CDR1 MGHRA, CDR2 YSYEKL. J lost 0 bases, V lost 0 bases, and 14 bases had no gene match. This CDR3 has 20 amino acids. The CDR3 region is CASSQDVTQSGGFSTDTQYF. In DNA, the CDR3 is TGCGCCAGCAGCCAAGATGTTACGCAGAGCGGGGGTTTTAGCACAGATACGCAGTATTTT.

As DNA, the CDR3 is TGTGCCAGCAGACAAAGCGGGGCTAGCACAGATACGCAGTATTTT. Its translation: CASRQSGASTDTQYF. The V call is TRBV2, the J call TRBJ2-3, with 7 bases identical to TRBD2. Germline values: CDR1 SNHLY, CDR2 FYNNEI. The ends lost 6 bases at V and 0 bases at J; junction bases unmatched: 6. CDR3 length: 15 amino acids.

This clone was detected once. The chain has TRBV7-9 and TRBJ2-5, with a possible D match to TRBD2 (5 bases). CDR1 and CDR2 (germline): SEHNR, FQNEAQ (reference sequence). V was shortened by 0 bases and J by 9 bases, with 14 bases between the two germline ends. This CDR3 is built from 14 residues. The CDR3 DNA sequence: TGTGCCAGCAGCTTAGCTAGTGGTAGCGAGGCCCAGTACTTC. Its translation is CASSLASGSEAQYF. The full variable domain, rest sourced from reference TRBV7-9 and TRBJ2-5, is DTGVSQNPRHKITKRGQNVTFRCDPISEHNRLYWYRQTLGQGPEFLTYFQNEAQLEKSRLLSDRFSAERPKGSFSTLEIQRTEQGDSAMYLCASSLASGSEAQYFGPGTRLLVL.

CDR3 DNA sequence: TGTGCCACCAGCAGGAGCGACACTGAAGCTTTCTTT. Protein: CATSRSDTEAFF. The V gene is TRBV15, the J gene TRBJ1-1; D gene uncertain. Between the trimmed V and J ends, which lost 3 bases and 3 bases, there was a span of 5 bases. Germline V gene lookup returns CDR1 LNHNV and CDR2 YYDKDF (reference sequence). The CDR3 is 12 residues long.

As to this clone: Mismatch with germline at one junction end may stem from a read error. The chain combines TRBV7-7 with TRBJ2-5; 8 bases agree with TRBD2. Germline V gives CDR1 SSHAT, CDR2 FNYEAQ (reference sequence). The CDR3 has 14 residues. CDR3 DNA sequence: TGTGCTAGCAGCGTCAGCGGGAGTAAAGAGACCCAGTACTTC. It translates to CASSVSGSKETQYF. Supplemented by reference TRBV7-7 and TRBJ2-5, the full variable domain reads GAGVSQSPRYKVTKRGQDVTLRCDPISSHATLYWYQQALGQGPEFLTYFNYEAQPDKSGLPSDRFSAERPEGSISTLTIQRTEQRDSAMYRCASSVSGSKETQYFGPGTRLLVL.

This rearrangement joins TRBV7-6 to TRBJ2-7, with TRBD1 as a possible D gene (5 bases). The CDR3 spans 11 residues. V dropped 5 bases and J dropped 7 bases, with 9 bases sitting between them. CDR1 and CDR2 (germline): SGHVS, FNYEAQ. CDR3 nucleotides: TGTGCCAGCAGCCTTACAGGAGAGCAGTACTTC. As protein: CASSLTGEQYF.

This chain uses TRBV6-5 with TRBJ1-1; 7 bases match TRBD1. The CDR3 sequence is 15 residues long. The germline gives CDR1 MNHEY, CDR2 SVGAGI. Trimming took 2 bases from V and 5 from J; bases not matched to a gene: 8. CDR3 loop: CASSYSGRGFTEAFF. CDR3 DNA sequence: TGTGCCAGCAGTTACAGCGGCAGGGGGTTTACTGAAGCTTTCTTT.

The chain links TRBV5-1 to TRBJ2-5; 7 bases map to TRBD2. V shed 6 bases, J shed 4 bases, and the junction held 15 bases outside the gene matches. The CDR3 runs 16 residues. Germline V gives CDR1 SGHRS, CDR2 YFSETQ. This CDR3 reads CASTDFAGEGGETQYF. The CDR3 DNA sequence: TGCGCCAGCACGGATTTTGCGGGGGAAGGAGGAGAGACCCAGTACTTC. Full variable domain (missing parts from reference TRBV5-1 and TRBJ2-5): KAGVTQTPRYLIKTRGQQVTLSCSPISGHRSVSWYQQTPGQGLQFLFEYFSETQRNKGNFPGRFSGRQFSNSRSEMNVSTLELGDSALYLCASTDFAGEGGETQYFGPGTRLLVL.

The chain links TRBV9 to TRBJ2-1, with no clear D. Trimming stripped 0 bases from V and 2 bases from J, with 15 bases between. The CDR3 has 17 residues. Germline V gene data show CDR1 as SGDLS and CDR2 as YYNGEE. In nucleotides, the CDR3 is TGTGCCAGCAGCGTAGCCGCGGCCCCCATCCCCTACAATGAGCAGTTCTTC. It specifies CASSVAAAPIPYNEQFF.

The rearrangement links TRBV11-2 to TRBJ2-7; 9 bases agree with TRBD1. Germline V CDR1 and CDR2: SGHAT, FQNNGV. CDR3 length: 15 amino acids. Trimming cost V 3 bases and J 2 bases; bases outside gene matches: 5. The DNA of the CDR3 is TGTGCCAGCAGCTTCGGGACAGGGTACCCCTACGAGCAGTACTTC. Amino acids: CASSFGTGYPYEQYF.

The chain links TRBV7-8 to TRBJ2-1, with TRBD2 matching over 11 bases. V was clipped by 4 bases and J by 0 bases; unmatched bases: 5. The germline CDR1 and CDR2 sequences are SGHVS and FQNEAQ. The CDR3 length is 17 residues. The CDR3 DNA reads as TGTGCCAGCAGCTACTTTAGCGGGGGGGCCTCCTACAATGAGCAGTTCTTC. This translates into CASSYFSGGASYNEQFF.

The CDR3 coding sequence is TGTGCCAGCAGTGAAAATAGTTACACCGGGGAGCTGTTTTTT. Its protein is CASSENSYTGELFF. V is TRBV2 and J is TRBJ2-2; D gene ambiguous. The CDR3 consists of 14 residues. Trimming shortened V by 2 bases and J by 3 bases, and 7 bases separated the two germline ends. From germline, CDR1 is SNHLY and CDR2 FYNNEI.

This sequence joins TRBV4-3 and TRBJ1-2; the D is unclear. CDR3 length: 13 amino acids. Germline V lookup: CDR1 LGHNA, CDR2 YSLEER. V lost 0 bases, J lost 6 bases, and 8 bases lay in between. CDR3 bases: TGCGCCAGCAGCCAAGACGGGTTCGATGGCTACACCTTC. Its protein product is CASSQDGFDGYTF.

This rearrangement joins TRBV5-1 to TRBJ2-1, with D perhaps matching TRBD1 (5 bases). Per the germline V gene, CDR1 is SGHRS and CDR2 is YFSETQ. With 5 bases removed from V and 0 bases from J, the gap between germline ends came to 12 bases. CDR3 length equals 15 residues. The chain's CDR3 is CASRAGHSSYNEQFF. Here the CDR3 DNA reads TGCGCCAGCAGGGCAGGACACAGCTCCTACAATGAGCAGTTCTTC. The full variable domain, with the rest looked up from reference TRBV5-1 and TRBJ2-1, is KAGVTQTPRYLIKTRGQQVTLSCSPISGHRSVSWYQQTPGQGLQFLFEYFSETQRNKGNFPGRFSGRQFSNSRSEMNVSTLELGDSALYLCASRAGHSSYNEQFFGPGTRLTVL.

V usage is TRBV7-2 and J usage is TRBJ2-5; 9 bases are a match to TRBD2. CDR1 and CDR2 (germline): SGHTA, FQGNSA. CDR3 length: 16 amino acids. The junction had 4 bases not matched to a gene; V was cut back by 1 base and J by 1 base. CDR3 region: CASSLGYSGSQETQYF. The CDR3 DNA follows: TGTGCCAGCAGCTTAGGGTATAGCGGGAGCCAAGAGACCCAGTACTTC.

V and J are TRBV5-4 and TRBJ1-2, with TRBD1 matching 8 bases. Germline lookup yields CDR1 SGHNT and CDR2 YYREEE (reference sequence). CDR3 length: 16 amino acids. J was trimmed by 3 bases and V by 3 bases; bases with no gene match: 10. CDR3 DNA sequence: TGTGCCAGCAGCTACCTGGGCACAGGGGGTCACTATGGCTACACCTTC. Its translation: CASSYLGTGGHYGYTF.

This chain links TRBV6-5 with TRBJ2-1; TRBD2 matches at 7 bases. The CDR3 consists of 15 residues. From germline, CDR1 is MNHEY and CDR2 SVGAGI. J lost 1 base, V lost 6 bases, and 6 bases had no gene match. The CDR3 spells CASRNGLVSYNEQFF. The CDR3 bases are TGTGCCAGCAGAAATGGACTAGTTTCCTACAATGAGCAGTTCTTC.

The chain uses TRBV5-8 and TRBJ2-7, with TRBD1 identical over 11 bases. The CDR3 sequence is 15 residues long. Germline trimming cut 4 bases from V and 3 bases from J; bases unmatched to any gene: 6. Germline CDR1 reads SGHTS; CDR2 reads YDEGEE. The CDR3 region is CASSGVGTGGYEQYF. CDR3 bases: TGTGCCAGCAGCGGCGTCGGGACAGGGGGCTACGAGCAGTACTTC.